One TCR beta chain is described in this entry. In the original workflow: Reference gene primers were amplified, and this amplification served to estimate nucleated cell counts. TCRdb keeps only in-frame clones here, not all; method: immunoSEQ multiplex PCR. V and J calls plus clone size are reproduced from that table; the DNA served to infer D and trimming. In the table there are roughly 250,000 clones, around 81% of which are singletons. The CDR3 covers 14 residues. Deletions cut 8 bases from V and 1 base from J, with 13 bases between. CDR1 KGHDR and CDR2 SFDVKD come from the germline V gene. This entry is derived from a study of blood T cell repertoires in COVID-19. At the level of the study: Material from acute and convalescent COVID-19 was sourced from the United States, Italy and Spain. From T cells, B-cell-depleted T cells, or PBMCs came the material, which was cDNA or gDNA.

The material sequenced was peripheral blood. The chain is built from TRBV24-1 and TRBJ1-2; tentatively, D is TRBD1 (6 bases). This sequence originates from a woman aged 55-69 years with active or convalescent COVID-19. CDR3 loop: CATNIGTINYGYTF. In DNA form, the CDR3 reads TGTGCCACCAATATCGGGACAATTAACTATGGCTACACCTTC.